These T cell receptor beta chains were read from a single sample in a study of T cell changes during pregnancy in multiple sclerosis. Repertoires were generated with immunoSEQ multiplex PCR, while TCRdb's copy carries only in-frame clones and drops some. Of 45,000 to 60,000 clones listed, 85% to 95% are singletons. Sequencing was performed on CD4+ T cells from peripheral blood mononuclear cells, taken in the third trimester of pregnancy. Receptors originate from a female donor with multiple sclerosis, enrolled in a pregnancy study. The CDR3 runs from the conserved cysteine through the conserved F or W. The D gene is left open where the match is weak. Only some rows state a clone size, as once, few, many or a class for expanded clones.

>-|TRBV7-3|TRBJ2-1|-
TGTGCCAGCAGCTTAGGGGGGATTTCCGCGAGCTCCTACAATGAGCAGTTCTTC
CASSLGGISASSYNEQFF
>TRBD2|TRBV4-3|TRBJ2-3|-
TGCGCCAGCAGCCATCTGATAGCGGGGGGCACAGATACGCAGTATTTT
CASSHLIAGGTDTQYF
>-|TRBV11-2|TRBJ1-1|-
TGTGCCAGCAGCTTAAGCCAGGGCACTGAAGCTTTCTTT
CASSLSQGTEAFF
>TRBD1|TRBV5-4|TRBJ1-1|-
TGTGCCAGCAGCCTCGTCAGAAATCAGGGGGCTCAAGCTTTCTTT
CASSLVRNQGAQAFF
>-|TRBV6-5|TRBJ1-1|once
TGTGCCAGCAGGCGTAGGGGGGGTCCCCAGACTGAAGCTTTCTTT
CASRRRGGPQTEAFF
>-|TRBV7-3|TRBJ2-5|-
TGTGCCAGCAGCCGGGAGCGATTCGAGACCCAGTACTTC
CASSRERFETQYF
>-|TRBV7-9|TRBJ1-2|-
TGTGCCAGCAGCCCGGGAGGTGGGAACCTTGAAAACTATGGCTACACCTTC
CASSPGGGNLENYGYTF
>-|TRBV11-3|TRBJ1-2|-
TGTGCCAGCAGCTTTAGGGGGAGCTGGGACACCTTC
CASSFRGSWDTF
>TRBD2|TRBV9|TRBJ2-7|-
TGTGCCAGCAGCCCGAGTGGGAGGGCAGCCTACGAGCAGTACTTC
CASSPSGRAAYEQYF
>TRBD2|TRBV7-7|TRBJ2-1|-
TGTGCTAGCAGCTTAACTAGCGGGGGATACAATGAGCAGTTCTTC
CASSLTSGGYNEQFF
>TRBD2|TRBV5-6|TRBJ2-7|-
TGTGCCAGCAGACCCTTCGGCGGGGGCTACGAGCAGTACTTC
CASRPFGGGYEQYF
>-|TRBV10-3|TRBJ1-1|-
TGTGCCATCAGTGAGTCGTTGCAGGGGAACACTGAAGCTTTCTTT
CAISESLQGNTEAFF
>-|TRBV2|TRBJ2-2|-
TGTGCCAGCAGTGAATCCGTCACCGGGGAGCTGTTTTTT
CASSESVTGELFF
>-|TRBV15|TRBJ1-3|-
TGTGCCACCAGCAGAGATTTACGGGGTTTGCCTGGAAACACCATATATTTT
CATSRDLRGLPGNTIYF
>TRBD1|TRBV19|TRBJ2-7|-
TGTGCCAGTAGTCCGGGACAGTCCTACGAGCAGTACTTC
CASSPGQSYEQYF
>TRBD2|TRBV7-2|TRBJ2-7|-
TGTGCCAGCAGCTTAGCTCCAGCGGGAAACGAGCAGTACTTC
CASSLAPAGNEQYF
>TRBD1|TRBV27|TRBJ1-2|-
TGTGCCAGCAGTTTAAGACAGGGGAATGGCTACACCTTC
CASSLRQGNGYTF